The subject of this entry is one TCR beta chain. The target antigen is unknown. V was trimmed by 4 bases and J by 1 base, leaving 11 bases between them. The germline V gene encodes CDR1 ENHRY and CDR2 SYGVKD. CDR3 size: 14 residues. Profiled with immunoSEQ multiplex PCR; TCRdb holds only in-frame clones, not every one. This sample carries more than 2,000,000 clones, more than 80% of them seen once, and the ten largest clones take about 0.37%. These data belong to a study of shared clonotypes between healthy human individuals. The overall study: The donors, two women and three men, were aged 18 to 49. Findings and caveats of the study: About 5% was the fraction of naive CD4 clonotypes found shared across several donors. Exclusively blood specimens were collected; tissue repertoires likely differ.

A CD45RA+ naive subset and a CD45RA-negative memory subset were split from CD4+ cells. The receptor comes from a young man in good health. Some clones in this sample may be carry-over from other donors' samples. Material for sequencing was naive CD4+ T cells from PBMCs. The subset: CD45RA+ positively selected. The V and J genes are TRBV10-3 and TRBJ2-7; D possibly uses TRBD1 or TRBD2 (6 bases each). This CDR3 is CAISVKGGSYEQYF. CDR3 bases: TGTGCCATCAGTGTAAAGGGGGGTTCCTACGAGCAGTACTTC.